The following is a T cell receptor beta chain sequence with its context. Assay: immunoSEQ multiplex PCR; the TCRdb copy retains only in-frame clones and omits some. The sample records about 58,000 clones, more than 75% being singletons. The entry originates in a study of blood T cell repertoires in COVID-19. Study overall: The United States, Italy and Spain were the sources of the acute and convalescent COVID-19 samples. The analysed material was cDNA or gDNA that came from T cells, B-cell-depleted T cells, or PBMCs.

This clonotype originated in a man between 40 and 49 years old with active COVID-19. The sequenced material came from peripheral blood.

The DNA of the CDR3 is TGTGCCAGCAACACTCCGGGACAGGGGGCCAATGAGCAGTTCTTC. This encodes CASNTPGQGANEQFF. This rearrangement joins TRBV28 to TRBJ2-1, with TRBD1 matching over 12 bases. J gave up 6 bases and V 7 bases, and 7 bases lay outside the gene matches. CDR1 MDHEN and CDR2 SYDVKM come from the germline V gene. The CDR3 is 15 amino acids.